Described below is a single T cell receptor (beta chain) sequence and its context. This clonotype has ten or more counts. The clone's antigen remains unknown. Qualities for individual bases were not recorded, and no much larger clone is one base off. This entry comes from a study of blood T cells in healthy people across ages (dated by TCRdb to the mid-2010s). Some background on the complete study: In model experiments, roughly one uniquely barcoded TCR beta cDNA molecule per two T cells was captured by template switching. The study measured age-related changes in TCR beta repertoire diversity using deep sequencing normalized with unique cDNA molecular identifiers. The study analyzed two additional independent replicas of 1 million unique cDNA reads from the same blood draw for two donors, one aged 18 to 29 and one aged 80 or older. The donors were divided into four age groups: young (average roughly 15 years), middle-aged (about 40), aged (approximately 62) and long-lived (about 79). The research as a whole found: Compared with the aged group, more naive CD4+ T cells, fewer expanded clones and increased TCR diversity were shown by the long-lived group, suggesting age selection. Because profiling used bulk unsorted PBMCs, naive and antigen-experienced compartments could not be compared conclusively. Observed TCR beta diversity per million T cells fell roughly linearly with age, and a significant reduction was already apparent by age about 43. Estimates of total diversity from one million sequenced T cells were regarded as lower bounds and underestimates. A strong correlation was found between observed TCR beta diversity and the percentage of naive T cells measured by flow cytometry. Because the CMV infection status of the donors was unknown, age-related changes in expanded clonotypes may potentially have been confounded.

The donors were around 39 Caucasian individuals from Russia, aged roughly 6 to 100 years, who were systemically healthy. Each donor gave approximately 10 milliliters of peripheral blood, collected into EDTA-treated Vacutainer tubes. Ficoll-Paque density-gradient centrifugation was used to isolate PBMCs, with at least 6 million per sample. Total RNA was extracted from PBMCs with Trizol reagent, with at least 5 micrograms obtained per sample. For every donor, flow cytometry on a PBMC aliquot measured the percentage of naive CD45RAhigh/CD27high T cells. The CDR3 runs 14 amino acids, cysteine and phenylalanine included. This entry keeps only the CDR3 DNA: 42 bases, framed from base 1. According to the germline V gene (reference sequence), CDR1 reads DFQATT and CDR2 reads SNEGSKA. The junction shows trimming of 6 bases on V and 11 bases on J, plus 20 bases between the germline ends. Receptor libraries were prepared by 5' RACE. Sequencing relied on an Illumina HiSeq 2500. A second PCR of roughly 7 to 11 cycles was run with a J-beta primer mix and a sample-barcoded 5' primer. Each TCR beta cDNA molecule received a unique molecular identifier from a template-switch 5' adaptor carrying 12 random nucleotides. Each sample yielded at least 2.5 million CDR3-containing paired-end reads. The Mint cDNA synthesis kit, primed by a TRBC-specific oligonucleotide, was used to synthesize first-strand cDNA from all RNA. All cDNA was treated with uracil-DNA glycosylase and then went through a first 18-cycle PCR with the universal primers M1SS and BC2_uni_R. Per the source publication's procedure: For normalization, 1 million high-quality reads were randomly selected from each sample, with every read carrying a distinct molecular identifier. Reads with shared molecular identifiers were discarded instead of being binned into consensus sequences. MiTCR, set to a Q25 quality threshold and the strictest error-elimination algorithm, was used for CDR3 identification, clonotype clustering and error correction. A nonparametric unseen species model using Euler transformation provided a lower-bound estimate of total TCR beta diversity. In-frame beta chains were kept once TCRdb had trimmed the public reads at Q25 with fastp and called clones with MiXCR. Identical CDR3 protein sequences are pooled into one entry, listed with their most common genes and DNA. TCRdb assigned the V and J calls; the authors' analysis was not used. This sample lists under 700,000 distinct CDR3 sequences; around 24% were detected once. The top ten clones comprise under 9% of the sample.

These sequences were also reported in another study, on T cells of mothers and their children. The second study's paper adds: The donors were nine systemically healthy Caucasian individuals, made up of three mothers and their six children. cDNA synthesis used all of the extracted RNA, with roughly 1.5 ug of RNA in each 15 ul reaction. Sample barcodes and 2-4 random nucleotides were added via the M1S primer in the second PCR. Over 8 million TCR beta CDR3 reads came from each mother, compared with around 3 million reads from each child. TCR recombination output is similarly shaped by thymic selection in related and unrelated pairs, with a minor effect exerted by inherited differences. Normalized repertoire overlap in related mother-child pairs was always slightly higher than in unrelated mother-child pairs, but the difference was never significant. With a sensitivity of 90 to 100 clones per million clonotypes, no persistent microchimeric T cell clones were detected. Deep NGS was used in the study to compare the TCR beta repertoires of mothers and children and to look for features that separate related mother-child pairs from unrelated individuals. The mean age was roughly 40 +/- 4 years for the mothers and about 12 +/- 4 years for the children. After adapter ligation with NEBNext reagents, the libraries were sequenced on Illumina HiSeq 2000 with 100+100 nt paired-end reads. To avoid cross-contamination, the mother libraries and the child libraries were prepared a month apart and sequenced in separate runs. For each donor, between roughly 500,000 and 2,200,000 distinct TCR beta clonotypes were identified. Naive TCR beta clonotypes were estimated from low-frequency clonotypes matched to each donor's FACS-determined naive share, without sorting.

The sequencing input was blood. Here the chain combines TRBV20-1 and TRBJ1-6, and perhaps TRBD1 as D gene, on 6 matching bases. This sequence was found in a boy aged 5-17 years in good health. At the DNA level, the sequence is TGCAGTGCCCCTACGGGGGCCGACTCGGCACCCCTCCACTTT. This translates into CSAPTGADSAPLHF.